These T cell receptor beta chains were read from a single sample in a study of immune heterogeneity within non-small cell lung tumors. Using its own MiXCR run on the multiplex PCR reads, TCRdb lists one record per CDR3 protein. The table has under 5,500 distinct CDR3 sequences, 20% to 25% seen once. The specimen was lung tumor tissue. These receptors originate from a man between 60 and 75 years old with non-small cell lung cancer. Both conserved end residues are part of each CDR3.

CASSTGLADYEQYF	TRBV19	TRBJ2-7
CASRGQFTTNEKLFF	TRBV10-2	TRBJ1-4
CSVSTSGIGDTQYF	TRBV20-1	TRBJ2-3
CASSIDRGYEQYF	TRBV19	TRBJ2-7
CSARDRGGTTNEKLFF	TRBV20-1	TRBJ1-4
CASSLGGTDLAKNIQYF	TRBV5-1	TRBJ2-4
CASSLRQGHTGELFF	TRBV6-1	TRBJ2-2
CASSLGLRNTEAFF	TRBV14	TRBJ1-1
CASSLDPGTNTEAFF	TRBV5-5	TRBJ1-1
CASSRTSGGLKETQYF	TRBV5-1	TRBJ2-5
CASSLGGANQPQHF	TRBV5-1	TRBJ1-5
CASSTRTGGARQPEAFF	TRBV19	TRBJ1-1
CVTGTGYSNQPQHF	TRBV10-3	TRBJ1-5
CASSLLRANEKLFF	TRBV12-3/TRBV12-4	TRBJ1-4
CASSTASSPFYGHYF	TRBV19	TRBJ2-7
CASSLTPAGPQHF	TRBV7-3	TRBJ1-5
CSVRDTLSRGELFF	TRBV20-1	TRBJ2-2
CASSDSSMTEAFF	TRBV6-4	TRBJ1-1
CASSLAASGRSTDTQYF	TRBV5-1	TRBJ2-3
CGSRTSGYNEQFF	TRBV2	TRBJ2-1
CASSLAGPETQYF	TRBV5-4	TRBJ2-5
CASSLVGRRGANEKLFF	TRBV5-6	TRBJ1-4
CSVEGQNYGYTF	TRBV29-1	TRBJ1-2
CASTQGVGNQPQHF	TRBV19	TRBJ1-5
CASSLAPGADYGYTF	TRBV5-1	TRBJ1-2
CASSYPGLSGVPDEQFF	TRBV2	TRBJ2-1
CASSLEGGRFYEQYF	TRBV7-2	TRBJ2-7
CASSLGQGLHF	TRBV13	TRBJ1-5
CASRRGKETQYF	TRBV3-1	TRBJ2-5
CASSLARAGANVLTF	TRBV5-4	TRBJ2-6
CASTRWGNQETQYF	TRBV6-1	TRBJ2-5
CASSPGRGGLQADTQYF	TRBV3-1	TRBJ2-3
CASSQDWGQGLGNTIYF	TRBV4-3	TRBJ1-3